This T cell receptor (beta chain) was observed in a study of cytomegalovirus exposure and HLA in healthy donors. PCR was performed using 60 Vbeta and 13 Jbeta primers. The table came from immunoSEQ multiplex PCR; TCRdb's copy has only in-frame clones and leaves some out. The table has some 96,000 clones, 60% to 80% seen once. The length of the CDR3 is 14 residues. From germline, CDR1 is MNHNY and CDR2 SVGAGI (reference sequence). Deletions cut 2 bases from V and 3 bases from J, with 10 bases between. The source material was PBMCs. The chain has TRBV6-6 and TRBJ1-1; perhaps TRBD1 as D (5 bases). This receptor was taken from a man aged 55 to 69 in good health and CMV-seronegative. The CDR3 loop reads CASSYGAYDTEAFF. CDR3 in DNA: TGTGCCAGCAGTTACGGGGCGTATGACACTGAAGCTTTCTTT.